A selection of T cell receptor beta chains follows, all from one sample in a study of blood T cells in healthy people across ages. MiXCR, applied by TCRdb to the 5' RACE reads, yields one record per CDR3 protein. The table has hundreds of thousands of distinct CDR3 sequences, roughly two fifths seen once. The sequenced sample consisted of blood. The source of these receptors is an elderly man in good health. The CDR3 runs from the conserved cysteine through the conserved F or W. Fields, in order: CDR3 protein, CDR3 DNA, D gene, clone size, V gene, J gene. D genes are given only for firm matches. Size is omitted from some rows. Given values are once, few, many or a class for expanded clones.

CDR3aa: CSVRDQYTEAFF
CDR3nt: TGCAGCGTCCGGGACCAGTACACTGAAGCTTTCTTT
d_gene: NA
abundance: few
v_gene: TRBV29-1
j_gene: TRBJ1-1

CDR3aa: CASSPRPGYSYQPQHF
CDR3nt: TGTGCCAGCAGCCCCAGGCCTGGGTATAGCTATCAGCCCCAGCATTTT
d_gene: NA
abundance: few
v_gene: TRBV6-2/TRBV6-3
j_gene: TRBJ1-5

CDR3aa: CSARGGAGLPNEQYF
CDR3nt: TGCAGTGCTAGAGGGGGAGCGGGCCTACCCAATGAGCAGTACTTC
d_gene: NA
abundance: NA
v_gene: TRBV20-1
j_gene: TRBJ2-5

CDR3aa: CASSLVGLREGVNTGELFF
CDR3nt: TGCGCCAGCAGCTTGGTTGGGTTGCGTGAGGGGGTGAACACCGGGGAGCTGTTTTTT
d_gene: NA
abundance: once
v_gene: TRBV5-1
j_gene: TRBJ2-2

CDR3aa: CASSQSRWRANVLTF
CDR3nt: TGTGCCAGCAGTCAGTCTCGGTGGAGGGCCAACGTCCTGACTTTC
d_gene: NA
abundance: NA
v_gene: TRBV6-2/TRBV6-3
j_gene: TRBJ2-6

CDR3aa: CASGLGLAYEQYF
CDR3nt: TGTGCTAGTGGTTTAGGGCTAGCCTACGAGCAGTACTTC
d_gene: NA
abundance: few
v_gene: TRBV12-5
j_gene: TRBJ2-7

CDR3aa: CASSYSFVGETQYF
CDR3nt: TGTGCCAGCAGTTACTCGTTCGTCGGGGAGACCCAGTACTTC
d_gene: NA
abundance: few
v_gene: TRBV6-5
j_gene: TRBJ2-5

CDR3aa: CASSPPSIAVTDTQYF
CDR3nt: TGTGCCAGCTCACCACCGTCCATCGCAGTCACAGATACGCAGTATTTT
d_gene: NA
abundance: NA
v_gene: TRBV18
j_gene: TRBJ2-3

CDR3aa: CASSLEERLGTDTQYF
CDR3nt: TGCGCCAGCAGCTTGGAGGAGCGGTTGGGAACAGATACGCAGTATTTT
d_gene: NA
abundance: NA
v_gene: TRBV5-1
j_gene: TRBJ2-3

CDR3aa: CASTLTGADSYEQYF
CDR3nt: TGTGCCAGCACTCTGACAGGGGCCGACTCCTACGAGCAGTACTTC
d_gene: TRBD1
abundance: NA
v_gene: TRBV6-1
j_gene: TRBJ2-7

CDR3aa: CATSPSEQEAKNIQYF
CDR3nt: TGTGCCACCAGCCCTTCTGAGCAGGAAGCCAAAAACATTCAGTACTTC
d_gene: NA
abundance: NA
v_gene: TRBV15
j_gene: TRBJ2-4

CDR3aa: CASSIFTGDKAFF
CDR3nt: TGTGCCAGCAGCATCTTCACAGGCGACAAAGCTTTCTTT
d_gene: NA
abundance: NA
v_gene: TRBV7-2
j_gene: TRBJ1-1

CDR3aa: CASSAFGLFLAGWKTQYF
CDR3nt: TGTGCCAGCTCAGCTTTCGGCCTTTTTCTAGCGGGGTGGAAGACCCAGTACTTC
d_gene: TRBD2
abundance: few
v_gene: TRBV7-2
j_gene: TRBJ2-5

CDR3aa: CSVGDKYNSPLHF
CDR3nt: TGCAGCGTTGGGGACAAATATAATTCACCCCTCCACTTT
d_gene: NA
abundance: once
v_gene: TRBV29-1
j_gene: TRBJ1-6

CDR3aa: CSARESVSAEKNIQYF
CDR3nt: TGCAGTGCTAGAGAGTCGGTCTCGGCGGAGAAAAACATTCAGTACTTC
d_gene: NA
abundance: NA
v_gene: TRBV20-1
j_gene: TRBJ2-4

CDR3aa: CSAREERGAKAEKLFF
CDR3nt: TGCAGTGCTAGAGAAGAACGGGGGGCAAAGGCAGAAAAACTGTTTTTT
d_gene: NA
abundance: NA
v_gene: TRBV20-1
j_gene: TRBJ1-4

CDR3aa: CASPYEGTRTHNEQFF
CDR3nt: TGTGCCAGCCCCTACGAGGGGACTAGGACACACAATGAGCAGTTCTTC
d_gene: TRBD2
abundance: many
v_gene: TRBV7-2
j_gene: TRBJ2-1

CDR3aa: CTSSQVRGDRGREKLFF
CDR3nt: TGCACCAGCAGCCAAGTTAGGGGGGACAGGGGTCGTGAAAAACTGTTTTTT
d_gene: NA
abundance: once
v_gene: TRBV1
j_gene: TRBJ1-4

CDR3aa: CASSPPRTGVSSYNSPLHF
CDR3nt: TGTGCCAGCAGCCCCCCTAGGACAGGGGTCAGCTCCTATAATTCACCCCTCCACTTT
d_gene: TRBD1
abundance: NA
v_gene: TRBV13
j_gene: TRBJ1-6

CDR3aa: CASSFPRGALYEQYF
CDR3nt: TGTGCCAGCAGTTTCCCCCGGGGGGCTCTCTACGAGCAGTACTTC
d_gene: NA
abundance: NA
v_gene: TRBV28
j_gene: TRBJ2-7

CDR3aa: CASSRDRGSDEQYF
CDR3nt: TGCGCCAGTAGCCGTGACAGGGGATCAGACGAGCAGTACTTC
d_gene: TRBD1
abundance: NA
v_gene: TRBV5-1
j_gene: TRBJ2-7

CDR3aa: CSVGSRRTYEQYF
CDR3nt: TGCAGCGTTGGCTCCCGACGGACCTACGAGCAGTACTTC
d_gene: NA
abundance: many
v_gene: TRBV29-1
j_gene: TRBJ2-7

CDR3aa: CASSLMGQGLNTEAFF
CDR3nt: TGTGCCAGCAGTTTAATGGGACAGGGTTTGAACACTGAAGCTTTCTTT
d_gene: TRBD1
abundance: NA
v_gene: TRBV27
j_gene: TRBJ1-1

CDR3aa: CASSSESGSGTEAFF
CDR3nt: TGTGCCAGCAGCTCCGAATCAGGCTCGGGCACTGAAGCTTTCTTT
d_gene: NA
abundance: NA
v_gene: TRBV6-4
j_gene: TRBJ1-1

CDR3aa: CSVRGGAYEQYF
CDR3nt: TGCAGCGTGAGGGGGGGGGCCTACGAGCAGTACTTC
d_gene: NA
abundance: NA
v_gene: TRBV29-1
j_gene: TRBJ2-7

CDR3aa: CASSQARYPYEQYF
CDR3nt: TGCGCCAGCAGCCAAGCCAGGTACCCGTACGAGCAGTACTTC
d_gene: NA
abundance: NA
v_gene: TRBV4-3
j_gene: TRBJ2-7

CDR3aa: CASSRTGGLNYGYTF
CDR3nt: TGTGCCAGCAGTCGGACAGGGGGCCTAAACTATGGCTACACCTTC
d_gene: TRBD1
abundance: NA
v_gene: TRBV12-3/TRBV12-4
j_gene: TRBJ1-2

CDR3aa: CACPRGGDEQYF
CDR3nt: TGTGCCTGCCCCCGGGGGGGCGACGAGCAGTACTTC
d_gene: TRBD2
abundance: many
v_gene: TRBV30
j_gene: TRBJ2-7

CDR3aa: CASSPSDRRQETQYF
CDR3nt: TGTGCCAGCAGCCCCAGCGACAGAAGACAAGAGACCCAGTACTTC
d_gene: NA
abundance: many
v_gene: TRBV4-2
j_gene: TRBJ2-5

CDR3aa: CASSESSQGLASDIQYF
CDR3nt: TGCGCCAGCAGTGAGTCTTCCCAGGGACTAGCGAGTGACATTCAGTACTTC
d_gene: TRBD2
abundance: NA
v_gene: TRBV10-1
j_gene: TRBJ2-4

CDR3aa: CASTLGKNTEAFF
CDR3nt: TGTGCCAGTACTTTGGGGAAGAACACTGAAGCTTTCTTT
d_gene: NA
abundance: NA
v_gene: TRBV7-2
j_gene: TRBJ1-1

CDR3aa: CSVPYREGSDTQYF
CDR3nt: TGCAGCGTCCCGTACCGGGAGGGCTCAGATACGCAGTATTTT
d_gene: TRBD2
abundance: medium-sized
v_gene: TRBV29-1
j_gene: TRBJ2-3

CDR3aa: CSARQSGRPYEQYF
CDR3nt: TGCAGTGCTAGACAAAGCGGGAGGCCCTACGAGCAGTACTTC
d_gene: TRBD2
abundance: few
v_gene: TRBV20-1
j_gene: TRBJ2-7